This TCR beta chain is from a study of T cell changes during pregnancy in multiple sclerosis. Using immunoSEQ multiplex PCR, the repertoire was profiled, and TCRdb retains in-frame clones only, with some absent. The repertoire holds 40,000 to 60,000 clones, 80% to 95% seen once, with about 0.99% in the top ten. V gave up 0 bases and J gave up 4 bases, with 12 bases separating them. Per the germline V gene, CDR1 is LGHNA and CDR2 is YNFKEQ. The CDR3 is 15 residues long. This TCR came from a female donor with multiple sclerosis, enrolled in a pregnancy study. The chain has TRBV4-2 and TRBJ1-2, with D maybe TRBD1 (5 bases). Sequenced here: peripheral blood, sampled after pregnancy. In DNA form, the CDR3 reads TGTGCCAGCAGCCAAGAATTAGGGGCATTCTATGGCTACACCTTC. Protein product: CASSQELGAFYGYTF.